These 27 T cell receptor beta chains share one sample of origin, sequenced in a study of low-dose radiotherapy and immunotherapy resistance in tumors. TCR amplification involved about 18 PCR cycles with a constant-region primer and V-primer adapter. TCRdb used MiXCR to reprocess the reads, holding one entry per CDR3 protein. This sample has around 57,000 distinct CDR3 sequences, with 33% found just once. Time point described: after trial treatment. Treatment here: LDRT plus nivolumab, ipilimumab, low-dose cyclophosphamide and aspirin (RACIN trial). The starting material was PBMCs, obtained after low-dose radiotherapy plus immunotherapy. The receptors originated from a male donor with rectosigmoid adenocarcinoma.

This clonotype occurred many times. The chain couples TRBV19 to TRBJ2-1; TRBD1 aligns across 7 bases. Trimming took 7 bases from V and 6 from J; bases not matched to a gene: 6. The CDR3 sequence is 13 residues long. Germline V lookup: CDR1 LNHDA, CDR2 SQIVND (reference sequence). In DNA form, the CDR3 reads TGTGCCAGTACCGGGACAGACCTCAATGAGCAGTTCTTC. It yields the protein CASTGTDLNEQFF.

This clonotype was detected only a few times. This chain connects TRBV28 to TRBJ2-2, with D uncertain. CDR1 and CDR2 (germline): MDHEN, SYDVKM. Trimming removed 10 bases from V and 3 bases from J, with 12 bases in between. This CDR3 region has 13 residues. This CDR3 reads CATPKSDTGELFF. CDR3 nucleotide sequence: TGTGCCACCCCCAAATCAGACACCGGGGAGCTGTTTTTT.

This clonotype was recorded many times. V usage is TRBV5-6 and J usage is TRBJ1-5; D is ambiguous. V was cut by 3 bases and J by 1 base, with 14 bases left in between. Germline CDR1 SGHDT, CDR2 YYEEEE. The CDR3 consists of 16 residues. This CDR3 is CASSSRFSPSNQPQHF. As DNA, the CDR3 is TGTGCCAGCAGCTCCCGGTTTTCACCAAGCAATCAGCCCCAGCATTTT.

This clonotype was detected many times. The chain uses TRBV6-2 or TRBV6-3 and TRBJ2-7; 10 nucleotides match TRBD1. CDR1 is MNHEY and CDR2 is SVGEGT in the germline V gene. V shed 1 base and J 4 bases; nucleotides not matched to a gene: 1. The CDR3 is made up of 14 amino acids. The chain's CDR3 is CASSYLGQGYEQYF. CDR3 nucleotides: TGTGCCAGCAGTTACTTGGGACAGGGGTACGAGCAGTACTTC.

In its sample, this clonotype was seen many times. The chain carries TRBV20-1 and TRBJ2-3; TRBD1 aligns across 8 bases. The J segment lost 12 bases and the V segment lost 6 bases, leaving 5 bases of the junction unmatched. The CDR3 is 10 residues long. The germline V gene has CDR1 DFQATT and CDR2 SNEGSKA (reference sequence). CDR3 sequence reads: CSATDRDQYF. The CDR3 DNA reads TGCAGTGCAACGGACAGGGATCAGTATTTT.

The CDR3 is CASRLLPGELFF. CDR3 bases: TGTGCCAGCCGCCTGCTTCCCGGGGAGCTGTTTTTT. The V call is TRBV27, the J call TRBJ2-2; D remains unclear. Germline V gene lookup returns CDR1 MNHEY and CDR2 SMNVEV (reference sequence). The CDR3 loop spans 12 amino acids. Trimming left V 8 bases short and J 6 bases short, with 10 bases between.

There are many counts of this clonotype. The chain couples TRBV20-1 to TRBJ2-4; D is unclear. The germline CDR1 and CDR2 sequences are DFQATT and SNEGSKA (reference sequence). Trimming took off 2 bases at V and 15 bases at J, with 11 bases between the two ends. The CDR3 contains 10 residues. CDR3 sequence reads: CSARRRRTYF. In nucleotides, the CDR3 is TGCAGTGCTAGACGGCGGAGAACGTACTTC.

With respect to this clonotype: Given a far larger clone just one base away, this is likely a sequencing read error. This chain links TRBV28 with TRBJ2-1, with 8 bases lining up with TRBD1. The CDR3 loop spans 14 amino acids. The germline gives CDR1 MDHEN, CDR2 SYDVKM. The V gene end was trimmed by 6 bases and the J gene end by 10 bases; junction bases not matched to a gene: 11. CDR3 protein: CASSGQGPILEQFF. The CDR3 bases are TGTGCCAGCAGCGGACAGGGCCCCATACTAGAGCAGTTCTTC.

At least ten counts were recorded for this clonotype. The V gene is TRBV5-5, the J gene TRBJ2-5, with 8 bases that match TRBD1. Germline values: CDR1 SGHKS, CDR2 YYEKEE (reference sequence). V lost 2 bases to trimming and J lost 7 bases; unmatched junction nucleotides: 13. This CDR3 is 16 amino acids long. The CDR3 DNA reads TGTGCCAGCAGCTTCCCCGGGACAGGCCCTAGGGGGACCCAGTACTTC. Its protein is CASSFPGTGPRGTQYF.

This clonotype was picked up a small number of times. A far larger clone is one nucleotide away, so this likely arose from a read error. The V and J genes are TRBV5-4 and TRBJ2-7; D unresolved. The CDR3 contains 13 residues. Germline CDR1 is SGHNT and CDR2 is YYREEE (reference sequence). The V gene lost 3 bases and the J gene lost 7 bases, with 14 bases spanning the gap. Written as DNA, the CDR3 is TGTGCCAGCAGCTCAGAACGGGCGTCTGAGCAGTACTTC. This sequence encodes CASSSERASEQYF.

At least ten counts were recorded for this clonotype. The V and J genes are TRBV18 and TRBJ2-7, with a tentative D call TRBD2 (7 bases). V was shortened by 1 base and J by 0 bases, with 10 bases between the two germline ends. The CDR3 runs to 15 residues. The germline V gene has CDR1 KGHSH and CDR2 LQKENI. CDR3 bases: TGTGCCAGCTCACCACGAGGGGGGGCCTCCTACGAGCAGTACTTC. This encodes CASSPRGGASYEQYF.

This clonotype is medium-sized by share. The chain combines TRBV28 with TRBJ2-7; 9 nucleotides agree with TRBD2. CDR3 length equals 12 residues. Trimming at V came to 5 bases and at J to 4 bases, leaving 0 bases not matched to a gene. Per germline, CDR1 MDHEN and CDR2 SYDVKM. CDR3 region: CASSLAGYEQYF. CDR3 sequence (DNA): TGTGCCAGCAGTCTAGCGGGGTACGAGCAGTACTTC.

This clonotype is medium-sized by share. This rearrangement joins TRBV5-1 to TRBJ2-1; 7 nucleotides align to TRBD2. J gave up 6 bases and V 4 bases, and 13 bases lay outside the gene matches. There are 16 residues in the CDR3. The V gene's germline CDR1 is SGHRS and CDR2 YFSETQ. The CDR3 nucleotides are TGCGCCAGCAGCCCGTCCTTGGCGGGAGCGGCCAATGAGCAGTTCTTC. Amino acids: CASSPSLAGAANEQFF.

This sequence joins TRBV28 and TRBJ2-5; D gene uncertain. Per the germline V gene, CDR1 is MDHEN and CDR2 is SYDVKM. V dropped 7 bases and J dropped 2 bases, with 14 bases sitting between them. This CDR3 has 14 residues. CDR3 sequence (DNA): TGTGCCAGCAACCGAGGCGAATCTCAAGAGACCCAGTACTTC. This codes for CASNRGESQETQYF.

The chain uses TRBV5-4 and TRBJ1-1, with 8 bases lining up with TRBD1. Germline V gives CDR1 SGHNT, CDR2 YYREEE (reference sequence). The CDR3 length is 16 residues. V gave up 4 bases and J gave up 3 bases; unmatched junction bases: 11. The CDR3 DNA is TGTGCCAGCAGCCTGCCCGGACAGGGCAAGGACACTGAAGCTTTCTTT. The encoded protein is CASSLPGQGKDTEAFF.

V usage is TRBV6-1 and J usage is TRBJ1-2; TRBD1 matches 7 bases. Losses at the gene ends were 5 bases for V and 6 bases for J; bases not matched to a gene: 15. Germline CDR1 and CDR2: MNHNS and SASEGT. The CDR3 totals 16 residues. CDR3 amino acids: CASSYERQGPSHGYTF. The DNA for the CDR3 is TGTGCCAGCAGTTACGAGAGACAGGGACCTTCCCATGGCTACACCTTC.

The V call is TRBV7-6, the J call TRBJ2-7, with D maybe TRBD1 (5 bases). V was pared by 5 bases and J by 3 bases, with 11 bases between. This CDR3 spans 13 amino acids. Per the germline V gene, CDR1 is SGHVS and CDR2 is FNYEAQ. The CDR3 region is CASSKGQSYEQYF. The DNA of the CDR3 is TGTGCCAGCAGCAAAGGACAAAGCTACGAGCAGTACTTC.

This clonotype was seen ten or more times. The chain has TRBV18 and TRBJ2-7; TRBD2 matches 8 bases. CDR1 and CDR2 (germline): KGHSH, LQKENI. The V gene end was trimmed by 2 bases and the J gene end by 2 bases; junction bases not matched to a gene: 2. The CDR3 is 14 residues long. The DNA for the CDR3 is TGTGCCAGCTCACCAAGCGGGAGCGCCTACGAGCAGTACTTC. As protein: CASSPSGSAYEQYF.

There are many counts of this clonotype. The chain recombines TRBV18 with TRBJ2-3; the D is unclear. CDR3 length equals 12 residues. Deletions cut 4 bases from V and 1 base from J, with 3 bases between. Germline CDR1 KGHSH, CDR2 LQKENI. The CDR3 here is CASSLRTDTQYF. CDR3 nucleotide sequence: TGTGCCAGCTCACTCCGCACAGATACGCAGTATTTT. Using reference TRBV18 and TRBJ2-3 for the parts outside the CDR3, the full variable domain is NAGVMQNPRHLVRRRGQEARLRCSPMKGHSHVYWYRQLPEEGLKFMVYLQKENIIDESGMPKERFSAEFPKEGPSILRIQQVVRGDSAAYFCASSLRTDTQYFGPGTRLTVL.

This clonotype was seen at least ten times. The chain has TRBV6-2 or TRBV6-3 and TRBJ2-7; TRBD1 matches 7 bases. J lost 4 bases, V lost 6 bases, and 12 bases had no gene match. Germline assignment: CDR1 MNHEY and CDR2 SVGEGT. There are 15 residues in the CDR3. The CDR3 is CASSWTGQARYEQYF. The DNA of the CDR3 is TGTGCCAGCAGCTGGACAGGACAGGCTAGATACGAGCAGTACTTC.

The chain links TRBV2 to TRBJ1-5; 7 bases match TRBD1. This CDR3 is 13 amino acids long. From germline, CDR1 is SNHLY and CDR2 FYNNEI. V trimming: 5 bases; J trimming: 6 bases; junction bases outside the gene matches: 4. The CDR3 sequence is CASSTNRGQPQHF. Written as DNA, the CDR3 is TGTGCCAGCAGTACCAACAGGGGTCAGCCCCAGCATTTT.

At least ten counts were recorded for this clonotype. This chain connects TRBV6-2 or TRBV6-3 to TRBJ2-1, with D perhaps matching TRBD2 (6 bases). This CDR3 has 14 residues. Germline values: CDR1 MNHEY, CDR2 SVGEGT. V was pared by 6 bases and J by 0 bases, with 9 bases between. The CDR3 DNA follows: TGTGCCAGCAGCCGGGGGAGCTCCTACAATGAGCAGTTCTTC. Protein product: CASSRGSSYNEQFF.

The genes are TRBV5-1 and TRBJ2-1, with 11 bases aligning to TRBD2. Unmatched junction bases numbered 20, after V lost 2 bases and J lost 10 bases. Germline CDR1 SGHRS, CDR2 YFSETQ. The CDR3 length is 19 residues. The CDR3 DNA reads as TGCGCCAGCAGCTTAGAATACCTTGGGACTAGCGGAACGTTGAGGGAGCAGTTCTTC. Translated, it gives CASSLEYLGTSGTLREQFF.

This clonotype was counted many times. The chain combines TRBV25-1 with TRBJ2-5; 9 nucleotides align to TRBD2. From germline, CDR1 is MGHDK and CDR2 SYGVNS. V was pared by 4 bases and J by 5 bases, with 8 bases of the junction left unmatched. The CDR3 is 15 residues long. This chain's CDR3 is CASSVSGGGGETQYF. CDR3 nucleotide sequence: TGTGCCAGCAGTGTTAGCGGGGGAGGGGGGGAGACCCAGTACTTC.

As concerns this clonotype: No DNA is shown, since the ends of the CDR3 on it are uncertain; the CDR3 is the one TCRdb lists. The CDR3 is CASSQDLQLMKNCFF. The rearrangement joins TRBV21-1 to TRBJ1-4. TRBV21-1 is described as a pseudogene. With termini counted, the CDR3 has 15 amino acids.

As regards this clonotype: A single base is all that separates this from a far larger clone, so a read error is likely. The genes are TRBV5-1 and TRBJ2-2; D ambiguous. CDR1 and CDR2 from the germline V gene are SGHRS and YFSETQ. The CDR3 totals 11 residues. CDR3 region: CVSSLDGQLFF. The CDR3 nucleotides are TGTGTCAGCAGCTTGGACGGCCAGCTGTTTTTT.

DNA of the CDR3: TGTGCCAGCAGCTTCGCCCTGGCACACAATGAGCAGTTCTTC. Translation: CASSFALAHNEQFF. V usage is TRBV7-2 and J usage is TRBJ2-1; D gene unclear. Germline values: CDR1 SGHTA, CDR2 FQGNSA. This CDR3 region has 14 residues. V was cut by 3 bases and J by 5 bases, with 11 bases left in between.